This entry is about one T cell receptor beta chain. The data derive from a study of blood T cell repertoires in COVID-19. Germline V gene lookup returns CDR1 LNHDA and CDR2 SQIVND (reference sequence). This CDR3 is built from 11 residues. The V end lost 10 bases, the J end lost 0 bases, and 6 bases lay between the germline ends. Repertoires were generated with immunoSEQ multiplex PCR, while TCRdb's copy carries only in-frame clones and drops some. The sample includes over 150,000 clones, roughly 80% of them seen just once. J is TRBJ1-2 and V is TRBV19; D may be TRBD1 (5 bases). The specimen sequenced was peripheral blood. The receptor comes from a woman in her forties or fifties with acute or convalescent COVID-19. This chain's CDR3 is CATRANYGYTF. CDR3 in DNA: TGTGCCACCAGGGCTAACTATGGCTACACCTTC. The full variable domain, rest sourced from reference TRBV19 and TRBJ1-2, is DGGITQSPKYLFRKEGQNVTLSCEQNLNHDAMYWYRQDPGQGLRLIYYSQIVNDFQKGDIAEGYSVSREKKESFPLTVTSAQKNPTAFYLCATRANYGYTFGSGTRLTVV.